The T cell receptor beta chain described here comes from a study of cytomegalovirus exposure and HLA in healthy donors. Findings of the study overall: There were around 160 TCR beta chains listed as cytomegalovirus-associated.

Produced via immunoSEQ multiplex PCR; TCRdb's table is partial and in-frame only. The repertoire holds approximately 150,000 clones, with around four fifths as singletons. About this clone itself: Its antigen is not identified.

The CDR3 runs 14 residues. Germline CDR1 MNHNS, CDR2 SASEGT. V dropped 4 bases and J dropped 1 base, with 11 bases sitting between them. This clonotype was sampled from a man aged 25-45 years in good health and CMV-seropositive. The chain combines TRBV6-1 with TRBJ2-7, with no clear D. The source material was PBMCs. The CDR3 nucleotides read TGTGCCAGCAGTGTGACACTGAAGTCCTACGAGCAGTACTTC. This sequence encodes CASSVTLKSYEQYF.